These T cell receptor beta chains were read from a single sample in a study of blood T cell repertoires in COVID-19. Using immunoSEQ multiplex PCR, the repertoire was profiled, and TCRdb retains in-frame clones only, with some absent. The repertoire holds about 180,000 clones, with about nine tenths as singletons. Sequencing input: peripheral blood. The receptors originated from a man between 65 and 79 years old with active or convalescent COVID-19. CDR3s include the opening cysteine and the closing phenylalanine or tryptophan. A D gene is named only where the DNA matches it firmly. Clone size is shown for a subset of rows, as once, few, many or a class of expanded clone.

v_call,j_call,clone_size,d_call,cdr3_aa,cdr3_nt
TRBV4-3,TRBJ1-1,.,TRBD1,CASSLGQGNTEAFF,TGCGCCAGCAGTTTGGGACAGGGGAACACTGAAGCTTTCTTT
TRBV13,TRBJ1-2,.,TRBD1,CASSLGTGGGSYGYTF,TGTGCCAGCAGCTTAGGGACAGGGGGCGGAAGCTATGGCTACACCTTC
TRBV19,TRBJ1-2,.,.,CASSIDRRANYGYTF,TGTGCCAGTAGTATAGACCGCAGGGCTAACTATGGCTACACCTTC
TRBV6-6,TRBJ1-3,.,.,CASIDSDSGNTIYF,TGTGCCAGCATCGACTCCGACTCTGGAAACACCATATATTTT
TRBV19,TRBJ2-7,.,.,CASSIGDTNYEQYF,TGTGCCAGTAGTATAGGGGACACCAACTACGAGCAGTACTTC
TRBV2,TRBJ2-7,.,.,CASSEFRDKSYEQYF,TGTGCCAGCAGTGAGTTTCGTGACAAGTCCTACGAGCAGTACTTC
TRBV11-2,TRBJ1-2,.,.,CASSLDPGVGYTF,TGTGCCAGCAGCTTAGATCCAGGGGTCGGCTACACCTTC
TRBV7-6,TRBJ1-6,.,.,CASSLGLSSPLHF,TGTGCCAGCAGCTTAGGACTGAGTTCACCCCTCCACTTT
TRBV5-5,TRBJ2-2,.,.,CASSLSFTASNTGELFF,TGTGCCAGCAGCTTGTCTTTCACTGCATCGAACACCGGGGAGCTGTTTTTT
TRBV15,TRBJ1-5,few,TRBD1,CATSRDPRVGQGIGQPQHF,TGTGCCACCAGCAGAGATCCCAGGGTGGGACAGGGAATTGGTCAGCCCCAGCATTTT
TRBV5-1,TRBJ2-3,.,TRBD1,CASSTGPGQGLADTQYF,TGCGCCAGCAGCACGGGGCCGGGACAGGGTTTGGCAGATACGCAGTATTTT
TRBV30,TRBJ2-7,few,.,CACCEAYEQYF,TGTGCCTGCTGTGAGGCCTACGAGCAGTACTTC
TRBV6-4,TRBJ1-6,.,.,CASSDEQGSPLHF,TGTGCCAGCAGTGACGAACAGGGTTCACCCCTCCACTTT
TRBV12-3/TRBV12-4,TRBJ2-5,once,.,CASSFTEEETQYF,TGTGCCAGCAGTTTCACAGAAGAAGAGACCCAGTACTTC
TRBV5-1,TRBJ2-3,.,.,CASSFGARTDTQYF,TGCGCCAGCAGCTTTGGGGCACGAACAGATACGCAGTATTTT
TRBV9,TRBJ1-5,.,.,CASSVGARGDQPQHF,TGTGCCAGCAGCGTCGGAGCCAGAGGTGATCAGCCCCAGCATTTT
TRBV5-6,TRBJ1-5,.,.,CASNSGGADQPQHF,TGTGCCAGCAACTCCGGGGGGGCGGATCAGCCCCAGCATTTT
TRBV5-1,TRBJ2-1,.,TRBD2,CASSLSSGSYNEQFF,TGCGCCAGCAGCTTGTCTAGCGGGTCCTACAATGAGCAGTTCTTC
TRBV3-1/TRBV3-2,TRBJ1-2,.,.,CASSSPRDFLGYTF,TGTGCCAGCAGCTCTCCTAGGGACTTCCTTGGCTACACCTTC
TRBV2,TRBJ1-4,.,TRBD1,CASREDRVDEKLFF,TGTGCCAGCAGAGAGGACAGGGTCGATGAAAAACTGTTTTTT
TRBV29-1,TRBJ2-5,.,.,CSHRGNQETQYF,TGCAGCCACCGCGGCAACCAAGAGACCCAGTACTTC
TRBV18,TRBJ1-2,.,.,CASSPIPGGYGYTF,TGTGCCAGCTCACCAATCCCGGGAGGCTATGGCTACACCTTC